This T cell receptor (beta chain) was identified in a study of T cell repertoires in cytomegalovirus infection. Looking at the study overall: Indicated by public TCR beta signatures were CMV infection and matching HLA type.

This clonotype was picked up many times. What it binds is not known. This CDR3 region has 14 residues. Trimming pared 10 bases from V and 2 bases from J, leaving 17 bases between. Germline CDR1 is MNHEY and CDR2 is SVGEGT. Study results and limitations: CMV carriers having the relevant HLA were flagged by cumulative public TCR beta family frequency. CMV-specific TCR beta clonotypes restricted by HLA-C were the ones dominating the ex vivo response.

TCRdb reanalysed the reads using MiXCR and keeps one entry per CDR3 protein. The sample has some 180,000 distinct CDR3 sequences, 8% to 10% seen once. The clonotype comes from a human donor in good health (CMV status not recorded). Some clones in this sample may be carry-over from other donors' samples. The sequenced sample consisted of PBMCs. The V and J genes are TRBV6-2 or TRBV6-3 and TRBJ1-2; no definite D call. Here the CDR3 DNA reads TGTGCCACCAAAACTGGAGCCGCAAACTATGGCTACACCTTC. It is translated as CATKTGAANYGYTF.